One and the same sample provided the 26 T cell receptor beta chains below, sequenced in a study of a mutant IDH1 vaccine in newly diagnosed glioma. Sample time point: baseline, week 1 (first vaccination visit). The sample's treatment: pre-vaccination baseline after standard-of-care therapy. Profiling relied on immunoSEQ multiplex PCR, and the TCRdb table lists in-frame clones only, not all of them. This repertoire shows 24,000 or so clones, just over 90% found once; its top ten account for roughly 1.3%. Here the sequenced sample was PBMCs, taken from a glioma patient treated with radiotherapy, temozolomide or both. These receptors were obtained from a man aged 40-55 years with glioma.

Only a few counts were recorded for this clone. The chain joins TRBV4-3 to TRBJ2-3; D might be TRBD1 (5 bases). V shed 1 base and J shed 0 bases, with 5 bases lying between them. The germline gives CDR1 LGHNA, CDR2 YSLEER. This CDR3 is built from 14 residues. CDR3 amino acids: CASSQGQSTDTQYF. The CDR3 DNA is TGCGCCAGCAGCCAAGGACAGAGCACAGATACGCAGTATTTT.

The CDR3 DNA reads TGTGCCAGCAGCTCGCTTGGTGGGGGGGGCTACAATGAGCAGTTCTTC. This sequence encodes CASSSLGGGGYNEQFF. The genes are TRBV7-9 and TRBJ2-1; TRBD2 matches at 7 bases. Trimming took 4 bases from V and 3 from J; bases not matched to a gene: 9. Germline assignment: CDR1 SEHNR and CDR2 FQNEAQ (reference sequence). The CDR3 runs to 16 residues.

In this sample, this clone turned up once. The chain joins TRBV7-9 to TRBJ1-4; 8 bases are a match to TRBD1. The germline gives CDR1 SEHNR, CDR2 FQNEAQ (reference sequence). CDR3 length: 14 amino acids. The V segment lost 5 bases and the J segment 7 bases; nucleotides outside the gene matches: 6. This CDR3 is CASSRTGPFEKLFF. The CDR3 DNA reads TGTGCCAGCAGCCGGACAGGGCCATTTGAAAAACTGTTTTTT.

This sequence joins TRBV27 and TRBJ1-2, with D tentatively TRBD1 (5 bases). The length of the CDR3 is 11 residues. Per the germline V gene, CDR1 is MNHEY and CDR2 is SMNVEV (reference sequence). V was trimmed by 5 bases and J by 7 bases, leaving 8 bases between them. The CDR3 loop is CASSAGRGYTF. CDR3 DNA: TGTGCCAGCAGTGCAGGGCGTGGCTACACCTTC.

DNA for the CDR3: TGTGCCAGCAGCACAGTGGGGGGGGGAGAGACCCAGTACTTC. It codes for CASSTVGGGETQYF. The V and J genes are TRBV11-2 and TRBJ2-5; 7 positions match TRBD2. Trimming cost V 5 bases and J 4 bases; bases outside gene matches: 7. CDR1 SGHAT and CDR2 FQNNGV come from the germline V gene. The CDR3 runs 14 residues.

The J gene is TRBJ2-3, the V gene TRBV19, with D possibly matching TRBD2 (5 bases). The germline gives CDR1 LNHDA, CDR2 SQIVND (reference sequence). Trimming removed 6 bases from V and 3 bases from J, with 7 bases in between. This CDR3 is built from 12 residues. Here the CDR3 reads CASSGVTDTQYF. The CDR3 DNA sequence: TGTGCCAGTAGCGGGGTTACAGATACGCAGTATTTT.

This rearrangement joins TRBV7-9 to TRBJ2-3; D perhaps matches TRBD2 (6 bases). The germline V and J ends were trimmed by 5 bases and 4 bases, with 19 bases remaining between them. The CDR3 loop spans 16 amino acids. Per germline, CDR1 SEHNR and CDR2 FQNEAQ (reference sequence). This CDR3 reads CASSARPRRAADTQYF. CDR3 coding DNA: TGTGCCAGCAGCGCTCGACCCAGGAGGGCCGCAGATACGCAGTATTTT.

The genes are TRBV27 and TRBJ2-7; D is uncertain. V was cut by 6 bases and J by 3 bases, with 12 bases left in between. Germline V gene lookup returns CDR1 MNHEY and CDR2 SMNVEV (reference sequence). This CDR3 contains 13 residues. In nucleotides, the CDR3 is TGTGCCAGCAGGCCAGTGCACCTCTACGAGCAGTACTTC. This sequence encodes CASRPVHLYEQYF.

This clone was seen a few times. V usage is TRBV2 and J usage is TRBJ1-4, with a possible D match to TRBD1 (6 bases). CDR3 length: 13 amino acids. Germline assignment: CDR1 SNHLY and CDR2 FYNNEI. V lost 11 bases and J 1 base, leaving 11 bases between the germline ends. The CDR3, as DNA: TGTGCCGGACGAGGGGGAACTAATGAAAAACTGTTTTTT. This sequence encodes CAGRGGTNEKLFF.

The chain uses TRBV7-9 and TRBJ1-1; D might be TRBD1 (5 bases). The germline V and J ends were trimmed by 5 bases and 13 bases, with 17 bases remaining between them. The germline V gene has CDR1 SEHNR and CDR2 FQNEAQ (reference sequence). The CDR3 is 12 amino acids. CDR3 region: CASSPQTGVVFF. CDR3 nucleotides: TGTGCCAGCAGCCCACAAACGGGGGTGGTTTTCTTT.

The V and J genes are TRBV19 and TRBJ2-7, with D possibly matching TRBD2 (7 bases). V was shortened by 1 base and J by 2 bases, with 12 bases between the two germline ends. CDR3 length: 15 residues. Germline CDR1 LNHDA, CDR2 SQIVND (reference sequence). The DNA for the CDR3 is TGTGCCAGTAGTATAGCGGGGGGCCTGACCTACGAGCAGTACTTC. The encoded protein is CASSIAGGLTYEQYF.

In DNA form, the CDR3 reads TGTGCCAGCAGCCTACCGCAAGCGGGAGACGAGCAGTACTTC. This gives the protein CASSLPQAGDEQYF. The genes are TRBV7-9 and TRBJ2-7; 8 bases line up with TRBD2. This CDR3 region has 14 residues. V shed 5 bases, J shed 5 bases, and the junction held 8 bases outside the gene matches. Germline CDR1 reads SEHNR; CDR2 reads FQNEAQ (reference sequence).

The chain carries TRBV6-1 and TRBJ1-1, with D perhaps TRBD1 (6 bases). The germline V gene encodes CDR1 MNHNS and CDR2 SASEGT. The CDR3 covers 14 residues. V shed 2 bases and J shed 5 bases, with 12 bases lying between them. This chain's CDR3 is CASSELGGRTEAFF. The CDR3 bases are TGTGCCAGCAGTGAACTTGGGGGCAGGACTGAAGCTTTCTTT.

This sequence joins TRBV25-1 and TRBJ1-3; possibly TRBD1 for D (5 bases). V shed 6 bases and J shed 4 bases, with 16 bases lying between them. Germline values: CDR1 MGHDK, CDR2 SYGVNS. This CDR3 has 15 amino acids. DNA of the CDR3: TGTGCCAGCAGCTCAGGGAGTTTCAGGGGAAACACCATATATTTT. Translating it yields CASSSGSFRGNTIYF. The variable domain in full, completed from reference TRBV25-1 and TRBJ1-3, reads EADIYQTPRYLVIGTGKKITLECSQTMGHDKMYWYQQDPGMELHLIHYSYGVNSTEKGDLSSESTVSRIRTEHFPLTLESARPSHTSQYLCASSSGSFRGNTIYFGEGSWLTVV.

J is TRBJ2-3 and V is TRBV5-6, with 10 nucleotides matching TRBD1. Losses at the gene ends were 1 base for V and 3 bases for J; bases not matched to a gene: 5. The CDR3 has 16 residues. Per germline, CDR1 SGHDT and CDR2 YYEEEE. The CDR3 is CASSLFVDRGTDTQYF. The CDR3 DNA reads TGTGCCAGCAGCTTGTTCGTGGACAGGGGGACAGATACGCAGTATTTT.

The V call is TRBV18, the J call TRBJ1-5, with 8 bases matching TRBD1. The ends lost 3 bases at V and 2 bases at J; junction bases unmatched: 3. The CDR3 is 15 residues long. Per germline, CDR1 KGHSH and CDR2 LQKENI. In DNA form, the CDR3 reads TGTGCCAGCTCACCCGGACAGGGAGGCAATCAGCCCCAGCATTTT. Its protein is CASSPGQGGNQPQHF.

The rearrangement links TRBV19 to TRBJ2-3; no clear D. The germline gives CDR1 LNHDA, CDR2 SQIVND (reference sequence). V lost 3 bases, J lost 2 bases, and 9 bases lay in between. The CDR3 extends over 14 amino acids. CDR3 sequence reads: CASSILGDTDTQYF. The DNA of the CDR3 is TGTGCCAGTAGTATTCTCGGAGACACAGATACGCAGTATTTT.

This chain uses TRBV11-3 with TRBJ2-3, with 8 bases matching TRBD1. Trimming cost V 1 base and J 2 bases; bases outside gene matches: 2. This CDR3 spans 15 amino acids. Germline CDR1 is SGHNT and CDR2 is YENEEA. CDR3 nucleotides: TGTGCCAGCAGCTTAGGGACAGGGACCACAGATACGCAGTATTTT. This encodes CASSLGTGTTDTQYF.

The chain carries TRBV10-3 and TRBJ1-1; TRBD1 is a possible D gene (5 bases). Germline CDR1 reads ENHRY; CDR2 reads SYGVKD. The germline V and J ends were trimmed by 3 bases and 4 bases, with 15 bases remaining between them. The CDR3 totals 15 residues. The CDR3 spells CAISEGRGRTTEAFF. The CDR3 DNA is TGTGCCATCAGTGAAGGGAGGGGTAGGACCACTGAAGCTTTCTTT.

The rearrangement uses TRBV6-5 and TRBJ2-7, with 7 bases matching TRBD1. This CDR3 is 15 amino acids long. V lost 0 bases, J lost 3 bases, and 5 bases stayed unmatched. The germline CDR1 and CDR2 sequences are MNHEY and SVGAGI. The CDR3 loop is CASSYSRQGNYEQYF. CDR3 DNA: TGTGCCAGCAGTTACTCGCGACAGGGTAACTACGAGCAGTACTTC.

The CDR3: CASSPLASGREYQRETQYF. CDR3 DNA sequence: TGTGCCAGCAGTCCTCTCGCTAGCGGGAGGGAGTACCAAAGGGAGACCCAGTACTTC. V is TRBV27 and J is TRBJ2-5; 12 bases agree with TRBD2. The trim removed 5 bases at V and 5 bases at J, leaving 18 bases unmatched. From germline, CDR1 is MNHEY and CDR2 SMNVEV (reference sequence). The CDR3 covers 19 residues.

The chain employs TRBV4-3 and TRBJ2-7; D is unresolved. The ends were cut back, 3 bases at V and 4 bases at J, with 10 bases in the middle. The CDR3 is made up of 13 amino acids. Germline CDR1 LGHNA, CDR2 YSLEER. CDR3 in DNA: TGCGCCAGCAGCCAGGAGCTAGGGTACGAGCAGTACTTC. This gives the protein CASSQELGYEQYF.

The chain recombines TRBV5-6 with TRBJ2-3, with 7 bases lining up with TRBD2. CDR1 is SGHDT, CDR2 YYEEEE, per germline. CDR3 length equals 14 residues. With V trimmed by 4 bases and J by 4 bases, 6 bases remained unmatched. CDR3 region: CASSDRLAPDTQYF. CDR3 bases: TGTGCCAGCAGCGATCGACTAGCTCCAGATACGCAGTATTTT.

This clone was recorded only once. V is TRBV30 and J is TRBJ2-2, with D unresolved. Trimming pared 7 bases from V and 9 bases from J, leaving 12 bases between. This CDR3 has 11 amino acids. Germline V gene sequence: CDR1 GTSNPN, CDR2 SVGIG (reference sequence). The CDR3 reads CASKPGRELFF. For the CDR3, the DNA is TGTGCCTCGAAGCCTGGACGGGAGCTGTTTTTT.

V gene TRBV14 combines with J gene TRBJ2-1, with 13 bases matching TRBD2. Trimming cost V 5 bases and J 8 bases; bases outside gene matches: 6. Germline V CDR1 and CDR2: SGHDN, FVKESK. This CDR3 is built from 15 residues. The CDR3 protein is CASSVTSGRVHEQFF. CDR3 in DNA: TGTGCCAGCAGCGTCACTAGCGGGAGGGTCCATGAGCAGTTCTTC.

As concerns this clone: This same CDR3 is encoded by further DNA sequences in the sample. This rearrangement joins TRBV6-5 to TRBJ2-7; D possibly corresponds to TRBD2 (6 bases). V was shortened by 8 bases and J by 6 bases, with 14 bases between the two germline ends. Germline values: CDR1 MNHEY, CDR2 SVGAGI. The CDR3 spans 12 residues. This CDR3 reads CASFAGYGEQYF. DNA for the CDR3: TGTGCCAGCTTTGCGGGATACGGCGAGCAGTACTTC.